This T cell receptor beta chain stems from a study of blood T cell repertoires in COVID-19. Produced via immunoSEQ multiplex PCR; TCRdb's table is partial and in-frame only. The sample holds 48,000 or so clones; 90% are singletons and the top ten take 2.5% to 4%. The trim removed 9 bases at V and 10 bases at J, leaving 9 bases unmatched. The CDR3 spans 14 residues. Germline-derived CDR1 and CDR2 are MRHNA and SNTAGT. Sequenced material: peripheral blood. The gene calls are TRBV6-4 and TRBJ2-1; 13 nucleotides align to TRBD2. The TCR was taken from a human donor in a cohort sampled during active COVID-19. The CDR3 DNA follows: TGTGCCAGTAGGACTAGCGGGAGATCTGGAGAGCAGTTCTTC. This encodes CASRTSGRSGEQFF.